These 22 T cell receptor beta chains share one sample of origin, sequenced in a study of T cell responses to AZD1222 COVID-19 vaccine. Some clones are missing from TCRdb's copy, which holds only in-frame ones; the method was immunoSEQ multiplex PCR. The data show about 110,000 clones, over 75% seen once. Sequencing was performed on peripheral blood, taken on day 0 of AZD1222 vaccination. Every receptor here comes from an adult in good health.

The V call is TRBV2, the J call TRBJ1-1; 9 nucleotides align to TRBD1. The CDR3 spans 15 residues. Germline loops: CDR1 SNHLY, CDR2 FYNNEI. V dropped 4 bases and J dropped 8; count of bases not matched to a gene: 11. The CDR3 DNA reads TGTGCCAGCAGTGGGACAGGGGCGTGGGTGGGGGAAGCTTTCTTT. This translates into CASSGTGAWVGEAFF.

The rearrangement uses TRBV12-3 or TRBV12-4 and TRBJ1-5, with TRBD1 matching 7 bases. Trimming removed 5 bases from V and 6 bases from J; junction bases left unmatched: 4. The CDR3 has 13 residues. In DNA form, the CDR3 reads TGTGCCAGCAGTCTCGGGACAGTTCAGCCCCAGCATTTT. It codes for CASSLGTVQPQHF.

The table lists this clone with a count of one. CDR3 DNA sequence: TGTGCCAGCAGTTTTCGGGGGAGGGCGCGTAAGAAGTTCTTC. It specifies CASSFRGRARKKFF. V gene TRBV21-1 combines with J gene TRBJ2-1; the table calls TRBD2, which could not be checked here. TRBV21-1 is marked as a pseudogene. This CDR3 has 14 amino acids.

The chain combines TRBV28 with TRBJ1-2; D not certain. The CDR3 sequence is 14 residues long. V shed 5 bases and J shed 2 bases, with 12 bases lying between them. Germline assignment: CDR1 MDHEN and CDR2 SYDVKM. CDR3 sequence: CASSGTPLNYGYTF. The CDR3 DNA reads TGTGCCAGCAGTGGTACCCCTTTAAACTATGGCTACACCTTC.

V usage is TRBV12-3 or TRBV12-4 and J usage is TRBJ2-3; D unresolved. CDR3 length equals 12 residues. V lost 7 bases to trimming and J lost 0 bases, with 5 bases between them. In nucleotides, the CDR3 is TGTGCCAGCAACCTAAGCACAGATACGCAGTATTTT. Its translation: CASNLSTDTQYF.

This clone has a single count. This chain joins TRBV7-8 and TRBJ1-5; TRBD1 aligns across 7 bases. From germline, CDR1 is SGHVS and CDR2 FQNEAQ. The CDR3 consists of 14 residues. Trimming removed 5 bases from V and 7 bases from J; junction bases left unmatched: 8. The CDR3 reads CASSTRQGRQPQHF. The CDR3 DNA reads as TGTGCCAGCAGCACCCGACAGGGCCGGCAGCCCCAGCATTTT.

This clone was recorded once. This CDR3 is CASGTDTSGSETQYF. DNA for the CDR3: TGTGCCAGCGGGACGGATACTAGCGGTTCGGAGACCCAGTACTTC. This chain uses TRBV28 with TRBJ2-5; 8 positions match TRBD2. The CDR3 totals 15 residues. The trim removed 8 bases at V and 5 bases at J, leaving 13 bases unmatched. CDR1 and CDR2 (germline): MDHEN, SYDVKM. Together with reference TRBV28 and TRBJ2-5, the CDR3 gives the full variable domain: DVKVTQSSRYLVKRTGEKVFLECVQDMDHENMFWYRQDPGLGLRLIYFSYDVKMKEKGDIPEGYSVSREKKERFSLILESASTNQTSMYLCASGTDTSGSETQYFGPGTRLLVL.

The chain links TRBV29-1 to TRBJ2-3, with D perhaps given as TRBD1 or TRBD2 (6 bases each). The CDR3 runs 10 residues. From germline, CDR1 is SQVTM and CDR2 ANQGSEA. V lost 3 bases and J 9 bases, leaving 7 bases between the germline ends. The CDR3 sequence is CSVEGGTQYF. CDR3 nucleotides: TGCAGCGTTGAGGGGGGCACGCAGTATTTT.

The genes are TRBV6-1 and TRBJ2-7; 9 bases are shared with TRBD1. The V and J ends lost 6 bases and 5 bases, in that order; junction bases with no gene match: 11. CDR1 and CDR2 (germline): MNHNS, SASEGT. CDR3 length: 15 amino acids. For the CDR3, the DNA is TGTGCCAGCAGGCACTTGGGACAGGGAATGGACGAGCAGTACTTC. Encoded protein: CASRHLGQGMDEQYF.

This clone was seen only once. This chain joins TRBV19 and TRBJ1-2, with 9 bases that match TRBD1. The CDR3 consists of 14 residues. Germline assignment: CDR1 LNHDA and CDR2 SQIVND (reference sequence). The V gene end was trimmed by 7 bases and the J gene end by 4 bases; junction bases not matched to a gene: 7. The CDR3 sequence: CASTGTGLLYGYTF. The CDR3, as DNA: TGTGCCAGTACCGGGACAGGGCTTCTCTATGGCTACACCTTC.

This clone was counted many times. The V gene is TRBV7-9, the J gene TRBJ1-1; D gene uncertain. Trimming cost V 1 base and J 1 base, with 10 bases left between them. The CDR3 loop spans 15 amino acids. The germline V gene has CDR1 SEHNR and CDR2 FQNEAQ (reference sequence). The chain's CDR3 is CASSLGSGRNTEAFF. In nucleotides, the CDR3 is TGTGCCAGCAGCTTAGGTTCGGGGAGGAACACTGAAGCTTTCTTT.

The chain links TRBV7-9 to TRBJ1-3, with D possibly TRBD1 on 5 matching bases. This CDR3 region has 15 residues. V was shortened by 5 bases and J by 0 bases, with 11 bases between the two germline ends. Germline V gene data show CDR1 as SEHNR and CDR2 as FQNEAQ (reference sequence). CDR3 protein: CASSPDSASGNTIYF. As DNA, the CDR3 is TGTGCCAGCAGCCCAGACAGCGCCTCTGGAAACACCATATATTTT.

This sequence joins TRBV29-1 and TRBJ2-1; either TRBD1 or TRBD2 may fit D (5 bases each). Germline V gene data show CDR1 as SQVTM and CDR2 as ANQGSEA. The V and J ends lost 7 bases and 4 bases respectively, with 11 bases between them. This CDR3 contains 12 residues. The CDR3 sequence: CSAPWGYNEQFF. The DNA of the CDR3 is TGCAGCGCCCCTTGGGGGTACAATGAGCAGTTCTTC.

The rearrangement uses TRBV25-1 and TRBJ2-5, with a weak D call TRBD2 (5 bases). The length of the CDR3 is 13 residues. The ends were cut back, 10 bases at V and 2 bases at J, with 14 bases in the middle. Germline-derived CDR1 and CDR2 are MGHDK and SYGVNS. CDR3 sequence reads: CATSGGNQETQYF. The CDR3 coding sequence is TGTGCCACCAGCGGCGGCAATCAAGAGACCCAGTACTTC.

This clone was counted once. The genes are TRBV19 and TRBJ1-4; perhaps TRBD1 as D (5 bases). The CDR3 runs to 14 residues. V lost 10 bases and J 8 bases, leaving 20 bases between the germline ends. Germline V gene lookup returns CDR1 LNHDA and CDR2 SQIVND (reference sequence). In nucleotides, the CDR3 is TGTGCCACTCCAACCCGGGACTTGGGAGAAAAACTGTTTTTT. As protein: CATPTRDLGEKLFF.

The chain recombines TRBV24-1 with TRBJ2-3; possibly TRBD1 for D (6 bases). The CDR3 spans 13 residues. CDR1 KGHDR and CDR2 SFDVKD come from the germline V gene. V lost 9 bases to trimming and J lost 4 bases, with 13 bases between them. The CDR3 loop reads CATQNREADTQYF. The CDR3 DNA reads as TGTGCCACCCAGAACAGGGAAGCAGATACGCAGTATTTT.

This rearrangement joins TRBV28 to TRBJ1-2, with TRBD1 matching 9 bases. With 3 bases clipped from V and 5 bases from J, the junction kept 10 bases outside the gene matches. Germline V lookup: CDR1 MDHEN, CDR2 SYDVKM. This CDR3 is built from 16 residues. In DNA, the CDR3 is TGTGCCAGCAGTTTGGGGGACAGGGCCCTGGTTTATGGCTACACCTTC. It specifies CASSLGDRALVYGYTF.

The table lists this clone with a count of one. The CDR3 is CASSSTRGVPGPYEQYF. In DNA form, the CDR3 reads TGTGCCAGCAGTTCTACCCGGGGTGTTCCCGGGCCCTACGAGCAGTACTTC. The gene calls are TRBV28 and TRBJ2-7, with D perhaps TRBD2 (5 bases). The V gene's germline CDR1 is MDHEN and CDR2 SYDVKM. V was clipped by 4 bases and J by 2 bases, with 21 bases between them. This CDR3 has 17 residues.

A few counts support this clone. J is TRBJ1-2 and V is TRBV5-1; tentative D call: TRBD1 (6 bases). This CDR3 is built from 15 residues. Germline CDR1 and CDR2: SGHRS and YFSETQ. Trimming left V 4 bases short and J 0 bases short, with 13 bases between. CDR3 in DNA: TGCGCCAGCAGCCCGGAGGGGGTCCCTAACTATGGCTACACCTTC. Its translation: CASSPEGVPNYGYTF.

The chain is built from TRBV29-1 and TRBJ2-1; 7 positions match TRBD2. Germline trimming cut 7 bases from V and 4 bases from J; bases unmatched to any gene: 7. This CDR3 has 13 residues. CDR1 SQVTM and CDR2 ANQGSEA come from the germline V gene. The CDR3 DNA follows: TGCAGCGGCCGGGACGGGGGGTACAATGAGCAGTTCTTC. Encoded protein: CSGRDGGYNEQFF.

The chain carries TRBV18 and TRBJ1-6, with 12 bases that match TRBD1. With V trimmed by 3 bases and J by 0 bases, 9 bases remained unmatched. The germline V gene encodes CDR1 KGHSH and CDR2 LQKENI. The CDR3 contains 20 residues. The CDR3 loop is CASSPLGTGGALSYNSPLHF. As DNA, the CDR3 is TGTGCCAGCTCACCGCTCGGGACAGGGGGCGCGCTCTCCTATAATTCACCCCTCCACTTT.

The genes are TRBV7-2 and TRBJ2-5; unclear D gene. Germline loops: CDR1 SGHTA, CDR2 FQGNSA. The CDR3 has 13 residues. The ends were cut back, 4 bases at V and 4 bases at J, with 10 bases in the middle. CDR3: CASSSDLGETQYF. CDR3 DNA sequence: TGTGCCAGCAGCTCCGATCTGGGAGAGACCCAGTACTTC. Filled out from reference TRBV7-2 and TRBJ2-5, the complete variable domain reads GAGVSQSPSNKVTEKGKDVELRCDPISGHTALYWYRQSLGQGLEFLIYFQGNSAPDKSGLPSDRFSAERTGGSVSTLTIQRTQQEDSAVYLCASSSDLGETQYFGPGTRLLVL.